This is a list of T cell receptor beta chains from one sample in a study of T cell repertoires in cytomegalovirus infection. One entry per CDR3 protein results from TCRdb running MiXCR on the reads. In the table there are approximately 270,000 distinct CDR3 sequences, roughly 21% of which are singletons. The antigens these receptors bind are not known. The sequencing used cultured PBMCs, collected from culture after CMV antigen stimulation. These receptors all stem from a human donor in good health (CMV status not recorded). Some clones in this sample may be carry-over from other donors' samples. CDR3s include the opening cysteine and the closing phenylalanine or tryptophan. D genes are given only for firm matches. Clone size is given for some rows only: seen once, a few or many times, or a class if the clone is expanded.

CDR3aa,CDR3nt,v_gene,d_gene,abundance,j_gene
CASVGPYPYNEQFF,TGTGCCAGCGTTGGGCCTTATCCTTACAATGAGCAGTTCTTC,TRBV7-2,NA,many,TRBJ2-1
CASSQERVHGTQYF,TGCGCCAGCAGCCAAGAGCGGGTTCACGGGACCCAGTACTTC,TRBV4-3,NA,NA,TRBJ2-5
CASSYSAYKADTQYF,TGTGCCAGCAGTTACTCCGCCTATAAGGCGGATACGCAGTATTTT,TRBV6-5,NA,many,TRBJ2-3
CASSPSVRELFF,TGTGCCAGCAGCCCAAGCGTCCGGGAGCTGTTTTTT,TRBV7-6,NA,many,TRBJ2-2
CASSPNLKRGYNEQFF,TGTGCCAGCAGCCCGAATCTTAAGCGGGGCTACAATGAGCAGTTCTTC,TRBV7-6,TRBD2,few,TRBJ2-1
CSIRGLSNQPQHF,TGCAGCATCCGGGGGCTTAGCAATCAGCCCCAGCATTTT,TRBV20-1,NA,NA,TRBJ1-5
CASSLVELAGPPGDTQYF,TGTGCCAGCAGCTTAGTCGAACTAGCGGGCCCCCCAGGGGATACGCAGTATTTT,TRBV7-2,TRBD2,NA,TRBJ2-3
CASFSSAGGGNTQYF,TGTGCCAGCTTCTCCTCAGCGGGAGGAGGGAATACGCAGTATTTT,TRBV27,TRBD2,NA,TRBJ2-3
CASSSLQTANYNEQFF,TGTGCCAGCAGTTCATTACAGACCGCTAACTACAATGAGCAGTTCTTC,TRBV7-6,NA,many,TRBJ2-1
CASSGTGALYEQYF,TGTGCCAGCAGCGGGACAGGGGCTTTATACGAGCAGTACTTC,TRBV7-2,TRBD1,many,TRBJ2-7
CASSFRGAGTEAFF,TGTGCCAGCAGCTTCAGGGGAGCGGGAACTGAAGCTTTCTTT,TRBV7-2,NA,many,TRBJ1-1